This TCR beta chain derives from a study of cytomegalovirus exposure and HLA in healthy donors. The germline V gene encodes CDR1 MNHEY and CDR2 SMNVEV (reference sequence). The J segment lost 9 bases and the V segment lost 1 base, leaving 5 bases of the junction unmatched. This CDR3 region has 15 residues. This clone has more than one count but fewer than ten. Data came from immunoSEQ multiplex PCR; TCRdb stores just in-frame clones and leaves some out. This table holds some 150,000 clones, 75% to 90% found once. The sequenced sample consisted of PBMCs. This receptor was obtained from a woman in her twenties or thirties in good health and CMV-seropositive. The chain has TRBV27 and TRBJ1-5; 11 nucleotides align to TRBD1. CDR3 region: CASSLWGQGERPQHF. The CDR3 DNA reads TGTGCCAGCAGTTTATGGGGACAGGGGGAGAGGCCCCAGCATTTT.